What follows are 21 T cell receptor beta chains derived from one specimen sequenced in a study of tissue T cells after allogeneic stem cell transplantation. The protocol was immunoSEQ multiplex PCR, while the TCRdb copy is restricted to in-frame clones and leaves out a portion. The top ten hold less than 8% of the sample, which has 7,500 to 9,500 clones, about 42% seen once. The time point is: mouse harvest day 7 after allogeneic transplant. Mouse grafts combined 10^7 T-cell-depleted bone marrow cells with 10^6 splenic CD5+ T cells. The sequenced material came from gut tissue. The receptors were sampled from a female BALB/c mouse given C57BL/6 T cells with graft-versus-host disease after an allogeneic hematopoietic cell transplant.

Worth noting for this clone: The gene symbols are mouse symbols. Read data end 1 residue before the CDR3 end; the end is taken from the germline J gene. The chain combines TRBV3 with TRBJ2-7, with D perhaps TRBD1 (5 bases). Germline values: CDR1 SNHLY, CDR2 FYNGKV (reference sequence). This CDR3 has 13 residues. The V gene lost 3 bases and the J gene lost 1 base, with 7 bases spanning the gap. The CDR3: CASSFRQSYEQYF. CDR3 bases read: TGTGCCAGCAGCTTTCGACAGTCCTATGAACAGTAC.

This clone is medium-sized. Gene and germline names: mouse. The read stops 1 residue short of the end of the CDR3; the missing end is completed from the germline J gene. V and J are TRBV1 and TRBJ2-7, with 12 bases identical to TRBD2. Per the germline V gene, CDR1 is NSQYPW and CDR2 is LRSPGD (reference sequence). V was pared by 1 base and J by 4 bases, with 2 bases of the junction left unmatched. CDR3 size: 15 residues. CDR3 protein: CTCSAVGTGGYEQYF. The CDR3 bases that were read are TGCACCTGCAGTGCAGTCGGGACTGGGGGGTATGAACAGTAC. The variable domain in full, with the rest retrieved from reference TRBV1 and TRBJ2-7, is VTLLEQNPRWRLVPRGQAVNLRCILKNSQYPWMSWYQQDLQKQLQWLFTLRSPGDKEVKSLPGADYLATRVTDTELRLQVANMSQGRTLYCTCSAVGTGGYEQYFGPGTRLTVL.

This clone occurred a few times. The gene symbols are mouse symbols. The read finishes 1 residue shy of the CDR3 end, and the germline J gene is used to complete it. The V and J genes are TRBV13-1 and TRBJ2-5; D gene unclear. The V gene's germline CDR1 is NSHNY and CDR2 SYGAGN. This CDR3 is 11 amino acids long. Trimming took off 3 bases at V and 6 bases at J, with 5 bases between the two ends. CDR3 amino acids: CASSATDTQYF. CDR3 bases read: TGTGCCAGCAGTGCCACGGACACCCAGTAC.

On this clone itself: Genes here carry mouse names. The read stops 1 residue short of the end of the CDR3; the missing end is completed from the germline J gene. The V call is TRBV13-2, the J call TRBJ1-3, with 8 nucleotides matching TRBD1. Germline trimming cut 5 bases from V and 0 bases from J; bases unmatched to any gene: 1. Germline V gene data show CDR1 as NNHNN and CDR2 as SYGAGS (reference sequence). This CDR3 is built from 14 residues. The CDR3 DNA, read in part, is TGTGCCAGCGGGACAGGGGATTCTGGAAATACGCTCTAT. Protein: CASGTGDSGNTLY. The whole CDR3 protein reads CASGTGDSGNTLYF.

With regard to this clone: Gene names denote mouse genes. The CDR3 end falls 1 residue outside the read, so it is completed with the germline J gene. V is TRBV16 and J is TRBJ2-7; D might be TRBD1 (6 bases). CDR3 length: 14 residues. V lost 0 bases to trimming and J lost 3 bases, with 9 bases between them. CDR1 SGHSA and CDR2 FRNQAP come from the germline V gene. The CDR3 DNA, read in part, is TGTGCAAGCAGCTTAGAGACAGGAAACTATGAACAGTAC. It is translated as CASSLETGNYEQY. The complete CDR3 sequence is CASSLETGNYEQYF. The variable domain in full, completed from reference TRBV16 and TRBJ2-7, reads NAGVIQTPRHKVTGKGQEATLWCEPISGHSAVFWYRQTIVQGLEFLTYFRNQAPIDDSGMPKERFSAQMPNQSHSTLKIQSTQPQDSAVYLCASSLETGNYEQYFGPGTRLTVL.

Comments on this clone: Mouse names are used for the genes. The read halts 1 residue ahead of the CDR3 end, with the missing end drawn from the germline J gene. V usage is TRBV12-1 and J usage is TRBJ1-3, with 7 bases fitting TRBD1. Germline V gives CDR1 SGHSN, CDR2 HYEKVE. J gave up 2 bases and V 5 bases, and 2 bases lay outside the gene matches. The CDR3 sequence is 13 residues long. The CDR3 loop is CASFRGAGNTLYF. The sequenced CDR3 bases are TGTGCCAGCTTCAGGGGGGCTGGAAATACGCTCTAT.

A word on this clone: Gene names and germline match the mouse. The CDR3 end lies 1 residue beyond the end of the read and is filled in from the germline J gene. This chain links TRBV23 with TRBJ1-2; the table's D call of TRBD1 was not tested on the DNA. This CDR3 is 14 amino acids long. Germline lookup yields CDR1 KGHTA and CDR2 FQNQQP. CDR3 protein: CSSSQSRGDSDYTF. CDR3 DNA (partial): TGCTCCAGCAGTCAATCTAGAGGGGACTCCGACTACACC.

By sample share, this clone is medium-sized. Germline and genes: mouse. The sequence runs out 1 residue before the end of the CDR3; the remainder is reconstructed from the germline J gene. The chain links TRBV19 to TRBJ2-5; D is perhaps TRBD1 (6 bases). Trimming removed 2 bases from V and 1 base from J, with 8 bases in between. CDR3 length: 14 residues. CDR1 and CDR2 (germline): FNHDT, SITEND (reference sequence). The CDR3 DNA, read in part, is TGTGCCAGCAGTATGAGGGGGTACCAAGACACCCAGTAC. It translates to CASSMRGYQDTQY. The CDR3 in its entirety is CASSMRGYQDTQYF.

This clone is labeled as medium-sized. Germline and genes here are mouse. From the germline J gene comes the end of the CDR3, since the read stops 1 residue before it. V gene TRBV26 combines with J gene TRBJ1-4; a possible D gene is TRBD1 (6 bases). Trimming left V 2 bases short and J 2 bases short, with 9 bases between. CDR3 length: 15 amino acids. From germline, CDR1 is KGHPV and CDR2 FQNQEV (reference sequence). The covered CDR3 bases are TGTGCCAGCAGTCTGCAGGGGAGCTCCAACGAAAGATTATTT. Translated: CASSLQGSSNERLF. In full, the CDR3 reads CASSLQGSSNERLFF.

About this clone itself: Mouse gene names and germline throughout. The observed sequence ends 1 residue before the CDR3 terminus, with the missing tail filled in from the germline J gene. The chain links TRBV26 to TRBJ1-6; D gene uncertain. TRBJ1-6 has ORF status, its function being uncertain. This CDR3 contains 13 residues. Trimming removed 0 bases from V and 7 bases from J, with 4 bases in between. Germline loops: CDR1 KGHPV, CDR2 FQNQEV (reference sequence). The CDR3 bases that were read are TGTGCCAGCAGTCTGTCGGGGAATTCGCCCCTCTAC. Its protein is CASSLSGNSPLY. The entire CDR3 sequence reads CASSLSGNSPLYF.

In its sample, this clone was seen once. Germline and genes here are mouse. The DNA ends 1 residue before the CDR3 does, and the rest of the CDR3 is filled in from the germline J gene. The chain has TRBV16 and TRBJ2-7; D gene uncertain. V was pared by 6 bases and J by 0 bases, with 9 bases between. The CDR3 has 13 residues. Germline CDR1 reads SGHSA; CDR2 reads FRNQAP. CDR3 residues: CASRSLSSYEQYF. Incomplete CDR3 DNA: TGTGCAAGCAGGTCACTGAGCTCCTATGAACAGTAC.

This clone has just a few counts. Any gene name here is a mouse gene name. The read halts 1 residue ahead of the CDR3 end, with the missing end drawn from the germline J gene. This chain joins TRBV23 and TRBJ2-7; TRBD2, the D gene given by the table, was not confirmed from the DNA. Germline loops: CDR1 KGHTA, CDR2 FQNQQP. CDR3 length: 15 residues. The sequenced part of the CDR3 DNA is TGCTCCAGCAGTCAATCGAACTGGGGGGGCTATGAACAGTAC. It specifies CSSSQSNWGGYEQY. The whole CDR3 protein is CSSSQSNWGGYEQYF.

A few counts support this clone. Mouse germline and gene names are used. CDR3 amino acids: CASSWTDNSPLYF. The covered CDR3 bases are TGTGCAAGCAGCTGGACGGATAATTCGCCCCTCTAC. The chain has TRBV16 and TRBJ1-6; no clear D gene. The read comes to an end 1 residue before the CDR3 does, leaving the germline J gene to fill in the end. TRBJ1-6 is flagged as an ORF with uncertain function. Germline V CDR1 and CDR2: SGHSA, FRNQAP. CDR3 size: 13 residues. V was pared by 4 bases and J by 5 bases, with 6 bases between.

Of note for this clone: The gene symbols are mouse symbols. The read comes to an end 1 residue before the CDR3 does, leaving the germline J gene to fill in the end. The chain combines TRBV26 with TRBJ2-3, with no clear D. Germline V gene sequence: CDR1 KGHPV, CDR2 FQNQEV (reference sequence). The CDR3 is 16 amino acids. V lost 0 bases and J lost 0, with 10 bases in between. The CDR3 spells CASSLSGWPSAETLYF. CDR3 DNA (partial): TGTGCCAGCAGTCTGTCGGGCTGGCCTAGTGCAGAAACGCTGTAT.

With respect to this clone: Gene labels here are mouse ones. The CDR3 end falls 1 residue outside the read, so it is completed with the germline J gene. The chain links TRBV26 to TRBJ2-7, with D possibly matching TRBD2 (6 bases). Trimming cost V 6 bases and J 3 bases, with 9 bases left between them. The CDR3 has 12 residues. Germline V CDR1 and CDR2: KGHPV, FQNQEV (reference sequence). The CDR3 is CASSPTGYEQYF. CDR3 bases read: TGTGCCAGCAGCCCGACTGGCTATGAACAGTAC. Using reference TRBV26 and TRBJ2-7 for the parts outside the CDR3, the full variable domain is NSKVIQTPRYLVKGQGQKAKMRCIPEKGHPVVFWYQQNKNNEFKFLINFQNQEVLQQIDMTEKRFSAECPSNSPCSLEIQSSEAGDSALYLCASSPTGYEQYFGPGTRLTVL.

This clone was counted between two and nine times. Each gene name is a mouse one. Coverage ceases 1 residue before the CDR3 finishes, and the germline J gene fills in the end. The chain uses TRBV24 and TRBJ2-3; 8 bases are a match to TRBD2. CDR3 size: 15 residues. CDR1 and CDR2 (germline): KGHTA, FRNEEI. J lost 3 bases, V lost 3 bases, and 5 bases had no gene match. The CDR3 sequence is CASSLGGARAETLYF. Incomplete CDR3 DNA: TGTGCCAGCAGTCTCGGGGGGGCGCGAGCAGAAACGCTGTAT.

As concerns this clone: Gene labels here are mouse ones. The missing CDR3 end, 1 residue past where the read stops, is filled in from the germline J gene. In the same sample, other DNA sequences code for this CDR3. The chain joins TRBV1 to TRBJ2-7; 10 positions match TRBD1. Per germline, CDR1 NSQYPW and CDR2 LRSPGD (reference sequence). J gave up 3 bases and V 2 bases, and 1 base lay outside the gene matches. CDR3 size: 14 residues. The covered CDR3 bases are TGCACCTGCAGTGCAAGGGACAGGGGCTATGAACAGTAC. Its protein product is CTCSARDRGYEQY. The entire CDR3 protein reads CTCSARDRGYEQYF.

About this clone itself: Mouse gene names apply. The CDR3 spells CASSDPGLGSTQYF. The CDR3 DNA, read in part, is TGTGCCAGCAGTGATCCGGGACTGGGGTCCACCCAGTAC. The V call is TRBV13-1, the J call TRBJ2-5, with TRBD2 matching over 10 bases. The read halts 1 residue ahead of the CDR3 end, with the missing end drawn from the germline J gene. The CDR3 contains 14 residues. V shed 1 base, J shed 8 bases, and the junction held 4 bases outside the gene matches. The germline V gene has CDR1 NSHNY and CDR2 SYGAGN.

This clone was observed a few times. The germline and genes are mouse ones. The read ends 1 residue shy of where the CDR3 ends; the end is completed using the germline J gene. This chain links TRBV13-3 with TRBJ2-7, with D possibly matching TRBD1 (5 bases). V lost 1 base to trimming and J lost 0 bases, with 8 bases between them. The CDR3 has 14 residues. Germline assignment: CDR1 NNHDY and CDR2 SYVADS. CDR3 bases read: TGTGCCAGCAGTGATAGGACACCCTCCTATGAACAGTAC. Translation: CASSDRTPSYEQY. The complete CDR3 protein is CASSDRTPSYEQYF.

This clone appeared a few times. The germline and genes are mouse ones. The missing CDR3 end, 1 residue past where the read stops, is filled in from the germline J gene. V is TRBV13-1 and J is TRBJ1-3; a weak D match, TRBD1 (5 bases). Between the trimmed V and J ends, which lost 0 bases and 6 bases, there was a span of 10 bases. This CDR3 is 14 amino acids long. Germline lookup yields CDR1 NSHNY and CDR2 SYGAGN. Partial CDR3 DNA: TGTGCCAGCAGTGATGGGGGGTTCGAAAATACGCTCTAT. This encodes CASSDGGFENTLY. The full CDR3 is CASSDGGFENTLYF.

Concerning this clone: Gene and germline names: mouse. The CDR3 end is not reached by the read, which stops 1 residue before it; the germline J gene fills it in. V gene TRBV31 combines with J gene TRBJ2-3; no definite D call. The germline gives CDR1 GKSSPN, CDR2 SITVG. Trimming took 0 bases from V and 0 from J, leaving 7 bases between them. The CDR3 consists of 14 residues. The CDR3 sequence is CAWSLRASAETLYF. The CDR3 DNA, read in part, is TGTGCCTGGAGTCTAAGGGCTAGTGCAGAAACGCTGTAT.